The source of this T cell receptor beta chain is a study of T cell repertoires in cytomegalovirus infection. Study-level information: Well-studied HLA-B-restricted CMV epitopes were used in the study alongside recently identified HLA-C-restricted ones. Matching HLA type and CMV infection were both indicated by public TCR beta signatures. Study-wide results and limits: What dominated the ex vivo response were HLA-C-restricted CMV-specific TCR beta clonotypes.

Trimming took 4 bases from V and 6 from J, leaving 12 bases between them. This CDR3 is 13 amino acids long. Germline V gene lookup returns CDR1 MNHEY and CDR2 SVGAGI. Using its own MiXCR run on the reads, TCRdb lists one record per CDR3 protein. Of fewer than 950,000 distinct CDR3 sequences listed, over 25% were seen once; the top ten hold 12%. This clonotype was observed a handful of times. The antigen remains undetermined. The V call is TRBV6-5, the J call TRBJ1-1; possible D gene TRBD1, 5 bases. The source of this sequence is a human donor in good health (CMV status not recorded). Some clones in this sample may be carry-over from other donors' samples. The sample was cultured CD8+ T cells from PBMCs, taken from culture after CMV antigen stimulation. The CDR3 here is CASSSVRTPEAFF. The CDR3 DNA sequence: TGTGCCAGCAGTTCGGTCCGGACACCTGAAGCTTTCTTT.